This TCR beta chain is from a study of T cells in Graves' hyperthyroidism and ophthalmopathy. Study outcomes and limitations: The model's output predicted ophthalmopathy at a median of 6.5 months prior to onset. Most thyroid clonotypes with frequency above 0.001 were detected in blood.

Note on this clonotype: Its target is not known.

RNA transcripts were the template for amplifying TCR beta CDR3 regions. With the HTBI primer set, the TCR CDR3 went through a first round of RT-PCR. TCRdb used MiXCR to reprocess the multiplex PCR reads, holding one entry per CDR3 protein. The sample lists 450,000 to 500,000 distinct CDR3 sequences, 20% to 25% occurring once. CDR1 and CDR2 (germline): SEHNR, FQNEAQ (reference sequence). The CDR3 length is 14 residues. With 7 bases removed from V and 2 bases from J, the gap between germline ends came to 11 bases. Researchers barred patients who had uncontrolled infection, other autoimmune disease, pregnancy or lactation. Fresh peripheral blood, approximately 10 ml, was the source of the PBMCs.

The origin of this receptor is a woman between 65 and 79 years old with Graves' ophthalmopathy. This rearrangement joins TRBV7-9 to TRBJ2-2, with D unresolved. Sequencing was performed on blood. As DNA, the CDR3 is TGTGCCAGCACGAAACGTCTTAACACCGGGGAGCTGTTTTTT. Its translation: CASTKRLNTGELFF.